The clone carrying this T cell receptor (beta chain) appeared a few times. The germline V gene has CDR1 SEHNR and CDR2 FQNEAQ (reference sequence). The V gene lost 6 bases and the J gene lost 7 bases, with 15 bases spanning the gap. This CDR3 has 13 residues. These data belong to a study of blood T cell repertoires in COVID-19. Background on the study: The United States, Italy and Spain were the sources of the acute and convalescent COVID-19 samples. The cDNA or gDNA used as material had been derived from T cells, B-cell-depleted T cells, or PBMCs.

Under the authors' procedure: Scientists estimated how many nucleated cells there were by amplifying reference gene primers. The data were produced by immunoSEQ multiplex PCR, yet TCRdb's version contains in-frame clones alone and is incomplete. V, J and clone size are those of that table, while D and trimming were read from the DNA. The sample holds approximately 670,000 clones, 90% seen once. This chain uses TRBV7-9 with TRBJ1-2; D remains unclear. This TCR was sampled from a young woman with acute or convalescent COVID-19. Material: peripheral blood. The CDR3 region has the DNA TGTGCCAGCAGTACCCAGTCTCCCACTGGCTACACCTTC. The encoded protein is CASSTQSPTGYTF.